The next 18 T cell receptor beta chains were all read from a single sample in a study of shared clonotypes between healthy human individuals. Some clones are missing from TCRdb's copy, which holds only in-frame ones; the method was immunoSEQ multiplex PCR. This table holds 300,000 to 400,000 clones, approximately 79% found once. Sample: memory CD4+ T cells sorted from blood. Subset specified: CD45RA-negative fraction. Receptors originate from a man aged 25 to 40 in good health.

The chain carries TRBV7-8 and TRBJ2-7; tentative D call: TRBD2 (6 bases). Trimming removed 1 base from V and 2 bases from J, with 15 bases in between. The germline CDR1 and CDR2 sequences are SGHVS and FQNEAQ. The CDR3 sequence is 16 residues long. The CDR3 protein is CASSLEPGLQAYEQYF. CDR3 bases: TGTGCCAGCAGCTTAGAACCGGGACTCCAGGCCTACGAGCAGTACTTC.

The chain carries TRBV19 and TRBJ2-7, with D possibly being TRBD1 (6 bases). CDR3 length equals 13 residues. Trimming removed 6 bases from V and 3 bases from J, with 12 bases in between. Germline V CDR1 and CDR2: LNHDA, SQIVND (reference sequence). The CDR3 region is CASSNRAGYEQYF. CDR3 nucleotide sequence: TGTGCCAGTAGCAACAGGGCCGGCTACGAGCAGTACTTC.

A single count supports this clone. Other nucleotide sequences in the sample specify the same CDR3. This rearrangement joins TRBV7-2 to TRBJ2-5; no clear D. Germline CDR1 reads SGHTA; CDR2 reads FQGNSA. V lost 0 bases and J lost 4, with 6 bases in between. This CDR3 comprises 13 residues. CDR3 in amino acids: CASSLAGRETQYF. The DNA for the CDR3 is TGTGCCAGCAGCTTAGCTGGGCGAGAGACCCAGTACTTC.

The V call is TRBV7-8, the J call TRBJ1-6; the D gene is possibly TRBD1 (5 bases). Trimming took 3 bases from V and 10 from J, leaving 10 bases between them. The CDR3 is 13 residues long. Per the germline V gene, CDR1 is SGHVS and CDR2 is FQNEAQ. The DNA for the CDR3 is TGTGCCAGCAGCTTGGTGGCAGGGTCACCCCTCCACTTT. Protein product: CASSLVAGSPLHF.

The CDR3 DNA reads as TGTGCCAGCAGTGACGGGACAGGGGTCCAGCAGCCCCAGCATTTT. Translating it yields CASSDGTGVQQPQHF. This sequence joins TRBV6-1 and TRBJ1-5; 10 positions match TRBD1. J was trimmed by 7 bases and V by 3 bases; bases with no gene match: 6. Germline V gene sequence: CDR1 MNHNS, CDR2 SASEGT. There are 15 residues in the CDR3.

V gene TRBV6-1 combines with J gene TRBJ1-6, with 10 bases lining up with TRBD1. The V segment lost 6 bases and the J segment 7 bases; nucleotides outside the gene matches: 6. This CDR3 is 15 amino acids long. CDR1 is MNHNS and CDR2 is SASEGT in the germline V gene. The CDR3 protein is CASSTGTGDNSPLHF. In DNA form, the CDR3 reads TGTGCCAGCAGCACCGGGACAGGGGACAATTCACCCCTCCACTTT.

The V call is TRBV5-1, the J call TRBJ2-1; either TRBD1 or TRBD2 may fit D (5 bases each). The V end lost 8 bases, the J end lost 1 base, and 16 bases lay between the germline ends. This CDR3 contains 15 residues. Germline CDR1 SGHRS, CDR2 YFSETQ. The CDR3 region is CASEPRGGSYNEQFF. CDR3 sequence (DNA): TGCGCCAGTGAACCACGGGGCGGTTCCTACAATGAGCAGTTCTTC.

The chain carries TRBV6-1 and TRBJ1-5; D might be TRBD1 (5 bases). Germline assignment: CDR1 MNHNS and CDR2 SASEGT. The CDR3 runs 15 residues. V gave up 2 bases and J gave up 3 bases, with 11 bases separating them. The CDR3 DNA sequence: TGTGCCAGCAGTGAATTTTGGGGCCTCAATCAGCCCCAGCATTTT. It encodes CASSEFWGLNQPQHF.

J is TRBJ1-4 and V is TRBV6-5, with a tentative D call TRBD1 (6 bases). Looked up from germline, CDR1 is MNHEY and CDR2 is SVGAGI. CDR3 length: 15 residues. V was pared by 5 bases and J by 7 bases, with 17 bases between. Here the CDR3 DNA reads TGTGCCAGCAGTCCCGCCCTGACAGGAATTGAAAAACTGTTTTTT. It yields the protein CASSPALTGIEKLFF.

In its sample, this clone was seen many times. The rearrangement uses TRBV5-1 and TRBJ2-7; TRBD1 or TRBD2 may be the D gene (5 bases each). Germline V lookup: CDR1 SGHRS, CDR2 YFSETQ. V dropped 4 bases and J dropped 1 base, with 15 bases sitting between them. There are 15 residues in the CDR3. Here the CDR3 reads CASSAGTEVSYEQYF. CDR3 nucleotides: TGCGCCAGCAGCGCCGGGACGGAGGTTTCCTACGAGCAGTACTTC.

The table lists this clone with many counts. This chain joins TRBV7-9 and TRBJ1-2; 7 bases map to TRBD1. This CDR3 is 13 amino acids long. The J segment lost 5 bases and the V segment lost 5 bases, leaving 5 bases of the junction unmatched. In germline, CDR1 is SEHNR, CDR2 FQNEAQ (reference sequence). The CDR3 DNA sequence: TGTGCCAGCAGCGCAGAGACAGGGTATGGCTACACCTTC. Residues: CASSAETGYGYTF.

J is TRBJ2-5 and V is TRBV13; no clear D. Trimming took 5 bases from V and 5 from J, leaving 9 bases between them. The germline CDR1 and CDR2 sequences are PRHDT and FYEKMQ (reference sequence). The CDR3 runs 12 residues. CDR3 nucleotide sequence: TGTGCCAGCAGCCAGAGGCGGGAGACCCAGTACTTC. This encodes CASSQRRETQYF. Supplemented by reference TRBV13 and TRBJ2-5, the full variable domain reads AAGVIQSPRHLIKEKRETATLKCYPIPRHDTVYWYQQGPGQDPQFLISFYEKMQSDKGSIPDRFSAQQFSDYHSELNMSSLELGDSALYFCASSQRRETQYFGPGTRLLVL.

The gene calls are TRBV6-1 and TRBJ2-7; 8 nucleotides match TRBD2. Germline V lookup: CDR1 MNHNS, CDR2 SASEGT. The CDR3 runs to 13 residues. The trim removed 4 bases at V and 4 bases at J, leaving 3 bases unmatched. In nucleotides, the CDR3 is TGTGCCAGCAGTGTGAGACTAGCGTACGAGCAGTACTTC. It yields the protein CASSVRLAYEQYF.

The chain has TRBV19 and TRBJ2-1; 9 bases map to TRBD2. This CDR3 is 17 amino acids long. In germline, CDR1 is LNHDA, CDR2 SQIVND (reference sequence). Trimming cost V 4 bases and J 3 bases; bases outside gene matches: 10. The CDR3 region is CASSKPRTSENYNEQFF. The CDR3 DNA is TGTGCCAGTAGTAAACCAAGGACTAGCGAGAACTACAATGAGCAGTTCTTC. Drawing the rest from reference TRBV19 and TRBJ2-1, the complete variable domain is DGGITQSPKYLFRKEGQNVTLSCEQNLNHDAMYWYRQDPGQGLRLIYYSQIVNDFQKGDIAEGYSVSREKKESFPLTVTSAQKNPTAFYLCASSKPRTSENYNEQFFGPGTRLTVL.

The chain employs TRBV7-8 and TRBJ2-7, with D hard to call. The CDR3 totals 12 residues. Germline CDR1 reads SGHVS; CDR2 reads FQNEAQ. V gave up 1 base and J gave up 6 bases, with 7 bases separating them. For the CDR3, the DNA is TGTGCCAGCAGCTTAGGACACGGCGAGCAGTACTTC. The encoded protein is CASSLGHGEQYF.

V gene TRBV10-2 combines with J gene TRBJ1-2; TRBD1 agrees at 7 bases. The germline V gene encodes CDR1 WSHSY and CDR2 SAAADI. The CDR3 has 14 amino acids. The V and J ends lost 4 bases and 4 bases, in that order; junction bases with no gene match: 6. The CDR3 region is CASSGDRVFYGYTF. CDR3 nucleotides: TGCGCCAGCAGTGGAGACAGGGTCTTCTATGGCTACACCTTC.

The sample holds one count of this clone. CDR3 DNA sequence: TGCGCCAGCAGCCCACACCTGACTAGCGGGACTGCCTACGAGCAGTACTTC. It yields the protein CASSPHLTSGTAYEQYF. The V call is TRBV5-1, the J call TRBJ2-7; 11 bases fit TRBD2. Losses at the gene ends were 4 bases for V and 2 bases for J; bases not matched to a gene: 11. The CDR3 totals 17 residues. Germline loops: CDR1 SGHRS, CDR2 YFSETQ.

Comments on this clone: Being one base from a much bigger clone, this may be a read error. The chain has TRBV30 and TRBJ2-5, with D possibly matching TRBD2 (6 bases). This CDR3 is built from 14 residues. From germline, CDR1 is GTSNPN and CDR2 SVGIG (reference sequence). V was shortened by 5 bases and J by 5 bases, with 18 bases between the two germline ends. The CDR3: CAWGVPGSRETQYF. The CDR3 nucleotides read TGTGCCTGGGGAGTTCCCGGGAGCAGGGAGACCCAGTACTTC.